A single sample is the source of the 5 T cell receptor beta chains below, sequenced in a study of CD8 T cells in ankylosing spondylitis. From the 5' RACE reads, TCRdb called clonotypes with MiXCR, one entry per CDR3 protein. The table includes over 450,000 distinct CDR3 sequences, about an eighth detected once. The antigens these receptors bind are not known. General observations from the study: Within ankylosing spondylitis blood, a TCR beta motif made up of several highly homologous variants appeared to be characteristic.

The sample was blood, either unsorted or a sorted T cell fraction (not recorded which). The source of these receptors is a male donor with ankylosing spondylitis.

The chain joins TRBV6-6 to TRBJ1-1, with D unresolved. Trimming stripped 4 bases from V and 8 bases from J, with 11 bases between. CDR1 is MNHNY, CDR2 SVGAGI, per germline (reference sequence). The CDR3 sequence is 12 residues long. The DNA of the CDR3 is TGTGCCAGCAGTTCCTTAAGGCCAGAAGCTTTCTTT. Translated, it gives CASSSLRPEAFF.

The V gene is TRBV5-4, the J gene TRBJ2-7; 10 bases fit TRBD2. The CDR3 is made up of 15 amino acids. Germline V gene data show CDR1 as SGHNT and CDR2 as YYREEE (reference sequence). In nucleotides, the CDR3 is TGTGCCAGCAGCTCTGGGACTAGCGCCTCCTACAAGCAGTACGTC. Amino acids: CASSSGTSASYKQYV.

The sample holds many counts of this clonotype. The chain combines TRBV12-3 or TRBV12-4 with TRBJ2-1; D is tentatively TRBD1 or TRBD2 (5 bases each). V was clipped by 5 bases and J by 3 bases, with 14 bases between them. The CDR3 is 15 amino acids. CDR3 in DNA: TGTGCCAGCAGTCTGACGGGGCCGCTCTACAATGAGCAGTTCTTC. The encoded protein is CASSLTGPLYNEQFF.

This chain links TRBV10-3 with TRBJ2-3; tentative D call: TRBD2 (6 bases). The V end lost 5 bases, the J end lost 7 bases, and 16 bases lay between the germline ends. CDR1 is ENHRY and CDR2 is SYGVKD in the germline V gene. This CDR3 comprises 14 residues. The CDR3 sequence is CAISSPNGGNTQYF. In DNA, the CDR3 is TGTGCCATCAGTTCACCCAACGGAGGGAATACGCAGTATTTT.

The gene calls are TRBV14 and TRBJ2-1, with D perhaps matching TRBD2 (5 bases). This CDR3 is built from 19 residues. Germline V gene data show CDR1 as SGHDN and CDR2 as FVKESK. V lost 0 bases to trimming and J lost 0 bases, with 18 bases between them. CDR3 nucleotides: TGTGCCAGCAGCCAAGATCAAGGACGAGCGGCGAGCTCCTACAATGAGCAGTTCTTC. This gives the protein CASSQDQGRAASSYNEQFF.